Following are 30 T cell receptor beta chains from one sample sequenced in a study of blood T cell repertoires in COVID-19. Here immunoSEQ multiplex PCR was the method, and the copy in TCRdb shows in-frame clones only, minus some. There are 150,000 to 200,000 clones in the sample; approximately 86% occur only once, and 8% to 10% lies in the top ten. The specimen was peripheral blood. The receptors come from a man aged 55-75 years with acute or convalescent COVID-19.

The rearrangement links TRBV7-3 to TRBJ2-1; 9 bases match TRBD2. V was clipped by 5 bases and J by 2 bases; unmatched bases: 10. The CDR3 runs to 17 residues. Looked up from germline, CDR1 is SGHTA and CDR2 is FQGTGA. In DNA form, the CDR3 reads TGTGCCAGCAGCCCCCGGGGTGAGCGGGGGGCCTACAATGAGCAGTTCTTC. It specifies CASSPRGERGAYNEQFF.

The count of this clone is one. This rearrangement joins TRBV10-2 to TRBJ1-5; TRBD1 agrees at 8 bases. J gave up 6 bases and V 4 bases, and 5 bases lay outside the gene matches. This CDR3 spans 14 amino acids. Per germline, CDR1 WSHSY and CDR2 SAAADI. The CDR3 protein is CASSVQGAGQPQHF. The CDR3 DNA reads TGCGCCAGCAGTGTTCAGGGGGCAGGTCAGCCCCAGCATTTT.

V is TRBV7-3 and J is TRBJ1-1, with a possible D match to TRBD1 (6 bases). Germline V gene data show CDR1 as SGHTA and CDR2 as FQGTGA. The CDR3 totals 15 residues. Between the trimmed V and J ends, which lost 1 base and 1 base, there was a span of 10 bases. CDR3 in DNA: TGTGCCAGCAGCTTAAGAAGGACAGCGAACACTGAAGCTTTCTTT. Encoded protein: CASSLRRTANTEAFF.

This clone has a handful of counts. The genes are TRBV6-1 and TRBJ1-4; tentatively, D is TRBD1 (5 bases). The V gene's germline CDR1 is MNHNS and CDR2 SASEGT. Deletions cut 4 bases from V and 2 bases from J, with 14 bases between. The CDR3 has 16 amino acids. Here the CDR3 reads CASSGRRGGTNEKLFF. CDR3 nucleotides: TGTGCCAGCAGTGGGCGAAGGGGTGGTACTAATGAAAAACTGTTTTTT.

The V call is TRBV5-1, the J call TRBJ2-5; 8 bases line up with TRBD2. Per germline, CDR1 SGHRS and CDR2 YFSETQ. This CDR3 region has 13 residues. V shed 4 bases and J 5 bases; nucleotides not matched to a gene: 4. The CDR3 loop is CASSRGGRETQYF. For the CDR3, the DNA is TGCGCCAGCAGCCGCGGGGGGCGTGAGACCCAGTACTTC. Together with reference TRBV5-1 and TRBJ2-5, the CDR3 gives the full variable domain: KAGVTQTPRYLIKTRGQQVTLSCSPISGHRSVSWYQQTPGQGLQFLFEYFSETQRNKGNFPGRFSGRQFSNSRSEMNVSTLELGDSALYLCASSRGGRETQYFGPGTRLLVL.

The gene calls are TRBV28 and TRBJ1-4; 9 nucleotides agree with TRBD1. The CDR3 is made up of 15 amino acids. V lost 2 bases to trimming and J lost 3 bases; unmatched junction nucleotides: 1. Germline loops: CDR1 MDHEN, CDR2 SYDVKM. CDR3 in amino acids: CASSLGDRANEKLFF. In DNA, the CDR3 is TGTGCCAGCAGTTTAGGGGACAGGGCTAATGAAAAACTGTTTTTT. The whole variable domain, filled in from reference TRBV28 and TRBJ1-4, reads DVKVTQSSRYLVKRTGEKVFLECVQDMDHENMFWYRQDPGLGLRLIYFSYDVKMKEKGDIPEGYSVSREKKERFSLILESASTNQTSMYLCASSLGDRANEKLFFGSGTQLSVL.

Written as DNA, the CDR3 is TGTGCCAGCAGCTTAGCAGGGGGTTTGGGCAATCAGCCCCAGCATTTT. It encodes CASSLAGGLGNQPQHF. The chain carries TRBV7-8 and TRBJ1-5; a possible D gene is TRBD1 (6 bases). CDR1 is SGHVS, CDR2 FQNEAQ, per germline. CDR3 size: 16 residues. Trimming removed 0 bases from V and 2 bases from J, with 11 bases in between.

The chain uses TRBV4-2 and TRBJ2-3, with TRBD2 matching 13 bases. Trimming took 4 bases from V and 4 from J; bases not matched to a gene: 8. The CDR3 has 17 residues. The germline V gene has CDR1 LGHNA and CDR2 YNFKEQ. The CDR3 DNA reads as TGTGCCAGCAGCCCCCGGACTAGCGGGAGTGCCCCAGATACGCAGTATTTT. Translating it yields CASSPRTSGSAPDTQYF.

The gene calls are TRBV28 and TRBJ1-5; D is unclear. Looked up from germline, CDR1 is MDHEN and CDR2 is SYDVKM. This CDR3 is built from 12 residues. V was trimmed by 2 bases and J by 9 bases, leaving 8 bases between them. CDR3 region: CASSLVVRPQHF. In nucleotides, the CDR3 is TGTGCCAGCAGTTTAGTCGTCCGGCCCCAGCATTTT.

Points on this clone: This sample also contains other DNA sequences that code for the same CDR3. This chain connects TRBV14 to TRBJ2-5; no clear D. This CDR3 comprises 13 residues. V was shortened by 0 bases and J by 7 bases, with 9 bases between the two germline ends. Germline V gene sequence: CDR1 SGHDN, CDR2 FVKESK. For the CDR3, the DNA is TGTGCCAGCAGCCAAGATATATCGGGGACCCAGTACTTC. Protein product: CASSQDISGTQYF.

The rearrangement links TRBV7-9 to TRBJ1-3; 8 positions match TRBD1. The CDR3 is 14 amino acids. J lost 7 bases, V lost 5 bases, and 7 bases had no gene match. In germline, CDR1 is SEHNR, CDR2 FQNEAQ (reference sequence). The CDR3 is CASSPGQGFNTIYF. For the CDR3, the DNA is TGTGCCAGCAGCCCTGGACAGGGATTCAACACCATATATTTT.

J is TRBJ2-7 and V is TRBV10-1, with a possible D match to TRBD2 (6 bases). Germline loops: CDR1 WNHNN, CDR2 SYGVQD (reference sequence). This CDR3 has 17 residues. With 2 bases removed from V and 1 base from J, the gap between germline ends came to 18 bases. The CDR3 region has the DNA TGCGCCAGCAGTGAGAGGGGCGGGACCAGGGCTTCCTACGAGCAGTACTTC. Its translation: CASSERGGTRASYEQYF.

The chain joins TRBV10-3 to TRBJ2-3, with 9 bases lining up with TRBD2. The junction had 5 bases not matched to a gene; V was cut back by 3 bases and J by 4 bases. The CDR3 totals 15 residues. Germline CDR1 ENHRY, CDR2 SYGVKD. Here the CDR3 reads CAISDAGGGADTQYF. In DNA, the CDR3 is TGTGCCATCAGTGACGCGGGAGGGGGGGCAGATACGCAGTATTTT.

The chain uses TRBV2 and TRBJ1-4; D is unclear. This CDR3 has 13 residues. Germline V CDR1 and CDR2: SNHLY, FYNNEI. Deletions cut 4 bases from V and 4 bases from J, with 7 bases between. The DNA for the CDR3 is TGTGCCAGCAGTGGGCAAGATAATGAAAAACTGTTTTTT. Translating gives CASSGQDNEKLFF.

The CDR3 loop reads CASSFGGTETQYF. In DNA, the CDR3 is TGTGCCAGCAGCTTTGGCGGGACAGAGACCCAGTACTTC. The chain joins TRBV7-2 to TRBJ2-5, with D perhaps TRBD2 (6 bases). Germline V lookup: CDR1 SGHTA, CDR2 FQGNSA. The CDR3 is made up of 13 amino acids. Trimming cost V 3 bases and J 4 bases, with 9 bases left between them.

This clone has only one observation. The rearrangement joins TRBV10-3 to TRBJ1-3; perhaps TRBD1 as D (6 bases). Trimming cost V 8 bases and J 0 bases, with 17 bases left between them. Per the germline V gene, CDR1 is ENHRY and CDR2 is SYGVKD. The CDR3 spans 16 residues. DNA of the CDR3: TGTGCCATCGGCACAGGGCGTGGAGGCTCTGGAAACACCATATATTTT. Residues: CAIGTGRGGSGNTIYF.

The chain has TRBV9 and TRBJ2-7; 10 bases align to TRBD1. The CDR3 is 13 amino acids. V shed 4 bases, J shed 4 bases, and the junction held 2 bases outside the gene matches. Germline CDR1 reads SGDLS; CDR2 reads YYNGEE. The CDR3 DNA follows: TGTGCCAGCAGCCGGACAGGGGGTTACGAGCAGTACTTC. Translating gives CASSRTGGYEQYF.

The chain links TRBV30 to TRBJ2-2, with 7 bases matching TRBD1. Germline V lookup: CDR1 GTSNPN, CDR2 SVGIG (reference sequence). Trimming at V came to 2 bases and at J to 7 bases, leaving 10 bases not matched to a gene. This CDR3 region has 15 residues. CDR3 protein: CAWSSQGGESGELFF. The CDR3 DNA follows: TGTGCCTGGAGTTCGCAAGGGGGCGAAAGCGGGGAGCTGTTTTTT. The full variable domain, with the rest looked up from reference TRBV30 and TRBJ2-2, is SQTIHQWPATLVQPVGSPLSLECTVEGTSNPNLYWYRQAAGRGLQLLFYSVGIGQISSEVPQNLSASRPQDRQFILSSKKLLLSDSGFYLCAWSSQGGESGELFFGEGSRLTVL.

The chain's CDR3 is CASSLTSGFTDTQYF. Written as DNA, the CDR3 is TGCGCCAGCAGCTTGACTAGCGGCTTCACAGATACGCAGTATTTT. The chain is built from TRBV5-1 and TRBJ2-3; 8 bases match TRBD2. Germline CDR1 reads SGHRS; CDR2 reads YFSETQ. The CDR3 has 15 amino acids. The V gene end was trimmed by 1 base and the J gene end by 2 bases; junction bases not matched to a gene: 3. The whole variable domain, remainder taken from reference TRBV5-1 and TRBJ2-3, is KAGVTQTPRYLIKTRGQQVTLSCSPISGHRSVSWYQQTPGQGLQFLFEYFSETQRNKGNFPGRFSGRQFSNSRSEMNVSTLELGDSALYLCASSLTSGFTDTQYFGPGTRLTVL.

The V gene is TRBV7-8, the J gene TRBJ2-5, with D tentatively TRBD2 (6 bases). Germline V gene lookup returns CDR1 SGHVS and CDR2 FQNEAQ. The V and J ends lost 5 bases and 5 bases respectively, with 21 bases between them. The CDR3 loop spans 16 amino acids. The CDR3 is CASSRGRPGVGETQYF. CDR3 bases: TGTGCCAGCAGCCGGGGTAGGCCGGGGGTCGGGGAGACCCAGTACTTC.

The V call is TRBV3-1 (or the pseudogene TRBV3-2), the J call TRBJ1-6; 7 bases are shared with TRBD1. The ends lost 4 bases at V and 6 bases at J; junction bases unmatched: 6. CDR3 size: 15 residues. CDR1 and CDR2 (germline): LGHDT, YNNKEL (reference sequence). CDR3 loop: CASSLTTGFNSPLHF. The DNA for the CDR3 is TGTGCCAGCAGCCTTACGACAGGGTTTAATTCACCCCTCCACTTT.

The CDR3 loop is CATSSPELASYNEQFF. CDR3 DNA: TGTGCCACCAGCAGCCCGGAGCTAGCGTCCTACAATGAGCAGTTCTTC. This chain connects TRBV15 to TRBJ2-1; possible D gene TRBD2, 6 bases. Germline CDR1 is LNHNV and CDR2 is YYDKDF (reference sequence). The CDR3 totals 16 residues. V was clipped by 3 bases and J by 1 base, with 13 bases between them.

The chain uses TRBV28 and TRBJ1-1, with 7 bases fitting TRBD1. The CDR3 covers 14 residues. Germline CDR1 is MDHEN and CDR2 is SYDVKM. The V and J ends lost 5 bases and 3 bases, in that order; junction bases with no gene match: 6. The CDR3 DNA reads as TGTGCCAGCAGTCCTGGGACAGACCACACTGAAGCTTTCTTT. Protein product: CASSPGTDHTEAFF.

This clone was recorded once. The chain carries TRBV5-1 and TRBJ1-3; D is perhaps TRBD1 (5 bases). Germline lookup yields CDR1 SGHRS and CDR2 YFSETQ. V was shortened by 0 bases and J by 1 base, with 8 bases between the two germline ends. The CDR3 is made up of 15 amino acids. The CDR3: CASSLEGRSGNTIYF. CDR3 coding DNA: TGCGCCAGCAGCTTGGAGGGGCGTTCTGGAAACACCATATATTTT.

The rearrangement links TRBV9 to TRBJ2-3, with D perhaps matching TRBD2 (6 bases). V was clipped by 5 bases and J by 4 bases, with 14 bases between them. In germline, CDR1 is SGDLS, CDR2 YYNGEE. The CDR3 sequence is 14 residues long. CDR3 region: CASSRTTASDTQYF. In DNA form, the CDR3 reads TGTGCCAGCAGTAGGACTACCGCCTCAGATACGCAGTATTTT. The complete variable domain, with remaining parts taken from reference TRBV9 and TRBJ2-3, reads DSGVTQTPKHLITATGQRVTLRCSPRSGDLSVYWYQQSLDQGLQFLIQYYNGEERAKGNILERFSAQQFPDLHSELNLSSLELGDSALYFCASSRTTASDTQYFGPGTRLTVL.

Here the CDR3 reads CASSLSWISGEQGGELFF. The DNA for the CDR3 is TGCGCCAGCAGCTTGTCCTGGATTAGCGGAGAGCAGGGCGGGGAGCTGTTTTTT. V gene TRBV5-1 combines with J gene TRBJ2-2, with D maybe TRBD2 (6 bases). V lost 1 base, J lost 7 bases, and 23 bases lay in between. The germline V gene has CDR1 SGHRS and CDR2 YFSETQ. This CDR3 has 18 residues.

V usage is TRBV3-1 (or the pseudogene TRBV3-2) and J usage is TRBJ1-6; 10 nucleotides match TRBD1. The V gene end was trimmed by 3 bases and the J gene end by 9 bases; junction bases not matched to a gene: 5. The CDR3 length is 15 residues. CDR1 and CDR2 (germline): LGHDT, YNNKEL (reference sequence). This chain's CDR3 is CASSQTGGRSSPLHF. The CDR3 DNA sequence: TGTGCCAGCAGCCAGACAGGGGGCAGGAGTTCACCCCTCCACTTT.

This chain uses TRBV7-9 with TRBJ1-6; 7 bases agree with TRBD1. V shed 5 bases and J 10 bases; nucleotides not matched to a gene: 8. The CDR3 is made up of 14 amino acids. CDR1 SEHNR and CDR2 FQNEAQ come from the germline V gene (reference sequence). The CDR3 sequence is CASSRTGDWSPLHF. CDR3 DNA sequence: TGTGCCAGCAGCCGGACAGGCGATTGGTCACCCCTCCACTTT.

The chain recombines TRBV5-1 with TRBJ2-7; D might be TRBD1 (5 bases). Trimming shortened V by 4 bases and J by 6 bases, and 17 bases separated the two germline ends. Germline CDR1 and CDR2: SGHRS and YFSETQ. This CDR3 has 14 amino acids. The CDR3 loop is CASSPGAGKGEQYF. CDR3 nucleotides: TGCGCCAGCAGCCCCGGAGCAGGGAAGGGCGAGCAGTACTTC.

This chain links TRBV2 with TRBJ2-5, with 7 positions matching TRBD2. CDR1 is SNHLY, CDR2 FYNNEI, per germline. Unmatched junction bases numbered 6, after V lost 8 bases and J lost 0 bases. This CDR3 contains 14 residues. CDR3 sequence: CASGRGLYQETQYF. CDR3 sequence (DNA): TGTGCCAGCGGGCGGGGGTTATACCAAGAGACCCAGTACTTC.